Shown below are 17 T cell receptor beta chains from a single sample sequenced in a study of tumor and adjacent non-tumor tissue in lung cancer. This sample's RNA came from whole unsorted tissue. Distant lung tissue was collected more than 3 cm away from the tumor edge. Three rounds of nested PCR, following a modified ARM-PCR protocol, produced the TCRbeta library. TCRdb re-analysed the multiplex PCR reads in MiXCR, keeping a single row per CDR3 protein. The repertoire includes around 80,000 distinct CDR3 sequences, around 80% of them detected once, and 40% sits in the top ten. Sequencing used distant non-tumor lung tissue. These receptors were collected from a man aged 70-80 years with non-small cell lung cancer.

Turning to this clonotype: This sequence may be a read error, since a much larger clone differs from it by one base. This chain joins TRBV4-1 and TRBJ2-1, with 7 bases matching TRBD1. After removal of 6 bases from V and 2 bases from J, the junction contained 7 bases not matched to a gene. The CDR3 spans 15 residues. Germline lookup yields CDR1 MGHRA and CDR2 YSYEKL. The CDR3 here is CASRQPGQPYNEQFF. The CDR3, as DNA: TGCGCCAGCAGGCAACCGGGACAGCCCTACAATGAGCAGTTCTTC.

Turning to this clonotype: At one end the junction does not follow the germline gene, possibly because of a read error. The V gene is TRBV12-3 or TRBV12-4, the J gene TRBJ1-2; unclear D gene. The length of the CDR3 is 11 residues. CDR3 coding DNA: TGTGCCAGCACCCTGGGATATGACTACACTTTC. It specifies CASTLGYDYTF.

CDR3 nucleotides: TGTGCCAGCGGTCGTCTCGGGACATGGATCGGCTCTGGAAACACCATATATTTT. Amino acid sequence: CASGRLGTWIGSGNTIYF. The chain recombines TRBV12-3 or TRBV12-4 with TRBJ1-3; tentatively, D is TRBD1 (6 bases). V was trimmed by 8 bases and J by 0 bases, leaving 23 bases between them. CDR3 length: 18 residues.

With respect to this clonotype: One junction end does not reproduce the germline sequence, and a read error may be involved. This CDR3 reads CSPKSYLQTGQVTQYF. CDR3 in DNA: TGCAGCCCCAAGTCCTACCTCCAGACAGGTCAAGTGACCCAGTACTTC. The chain carries TRBV29-1 and TRBJ2-5; perhaps TRBD1 as D (6 bases). The CDR3 contains 16 residues. Germline CDR1 SQVTM, CDR2 ANQGSEA.

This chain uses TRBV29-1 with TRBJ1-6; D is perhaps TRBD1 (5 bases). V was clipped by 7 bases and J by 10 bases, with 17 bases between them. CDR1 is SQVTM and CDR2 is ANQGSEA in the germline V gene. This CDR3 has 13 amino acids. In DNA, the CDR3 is TGCAGCGATGGTTTGGATAGGACATCACCCCTCCACTTT. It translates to CSDGLDRTSPLHF.

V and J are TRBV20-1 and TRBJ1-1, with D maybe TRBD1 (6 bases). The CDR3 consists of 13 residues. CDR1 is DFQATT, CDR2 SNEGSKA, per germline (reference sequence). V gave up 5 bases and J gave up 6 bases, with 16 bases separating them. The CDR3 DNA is TGCAGTGCTCGTACAGGGCGGAGCTCTGAAGCTTTCTTT. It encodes CSARTGRSSEAFF.

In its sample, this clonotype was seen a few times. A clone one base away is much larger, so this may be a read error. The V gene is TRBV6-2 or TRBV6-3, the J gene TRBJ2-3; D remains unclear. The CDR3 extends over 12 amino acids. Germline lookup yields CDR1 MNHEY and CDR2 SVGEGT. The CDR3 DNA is TGTACCAGCGCCTTGTCCACAGATACGCAGTATTTT. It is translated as CTSALSTDTQYF.

CDR3 DNA: TGCGCCAGCAGCCAACTCCGGGGGCATTACACCGGGGAGCTGTTTTTT. This translates into CASSQLRGHYTGELFF. The rearrangement uses TRBV4-1 and TRBJ2-2; D possibly uses TRBD1 or TRBD2 (6 bases each). The CDR3 length is 16 residues. Per the germline V gene, CDR1 is MGHRA and CDR2 is YSYEKL. Between the trimmed V and J ends, which lost 2 bases and 3 bases, there was a span of 13 bases.

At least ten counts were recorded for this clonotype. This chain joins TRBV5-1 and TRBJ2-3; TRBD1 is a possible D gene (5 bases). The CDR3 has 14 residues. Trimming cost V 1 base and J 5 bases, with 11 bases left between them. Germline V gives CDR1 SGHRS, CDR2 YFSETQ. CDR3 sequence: CASSLRQGQDTQYF. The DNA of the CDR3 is TGCGCCAGCAGCTTGAGGCAGGGTCAAGATACGCAGTATTTT.

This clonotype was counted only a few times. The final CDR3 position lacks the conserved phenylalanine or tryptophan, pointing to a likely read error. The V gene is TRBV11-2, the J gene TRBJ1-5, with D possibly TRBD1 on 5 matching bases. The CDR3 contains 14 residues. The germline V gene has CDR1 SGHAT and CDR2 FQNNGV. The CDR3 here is CASSLNGANQPQHL. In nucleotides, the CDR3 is TGTGCCAGCAGCTTAAATGGGGCAAATCAGCCACAGCATCTT.

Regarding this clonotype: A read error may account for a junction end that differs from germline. CDR3 sequence reads: CARSLSLGIEQFF. The DNA for the CDR3 is TGTGCCAGGAGTTTAAGTCTAGGGATTGAGCAGTTCTTC. The chain is built from TRBV12-3 or TRBV12-4 and TRBJ2-1; no definite D call. This CDR3 region has 13 residues.

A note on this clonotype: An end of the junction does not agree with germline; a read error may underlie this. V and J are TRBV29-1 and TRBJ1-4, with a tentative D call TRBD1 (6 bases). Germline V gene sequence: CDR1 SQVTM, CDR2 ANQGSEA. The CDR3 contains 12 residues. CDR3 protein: CSVVKGQGKLLF. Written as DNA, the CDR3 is TGCAGCGTTGTTAAGGGACAAGGAAAACTGTTGTTT. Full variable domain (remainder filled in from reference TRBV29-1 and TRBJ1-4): SAVISQKPSRDICQRGTSLTIQCQVDSQVTMMFWYRQQPGQSLTLIATANQGSEATYESGFVIDKFPISRPNLTFSTLTVSNMSPEDSSIYLCSVVKGQGKLLFGSGTQLSVL.

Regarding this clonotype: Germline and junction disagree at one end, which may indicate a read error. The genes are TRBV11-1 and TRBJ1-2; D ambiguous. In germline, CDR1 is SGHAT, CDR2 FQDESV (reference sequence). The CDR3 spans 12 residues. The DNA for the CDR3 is TGTGCCAGTAGCATATACAGATATGGTTACACCTTC. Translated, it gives CASSIYRYGYTF.

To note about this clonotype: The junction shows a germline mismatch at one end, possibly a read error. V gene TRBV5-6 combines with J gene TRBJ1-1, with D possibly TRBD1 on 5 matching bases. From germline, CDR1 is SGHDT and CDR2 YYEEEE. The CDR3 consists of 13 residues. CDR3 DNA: TGTGCCAGCAGTCTATGGGGCAACACTGAAGCTATCTTT. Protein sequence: CASSLWGNTEAIF.

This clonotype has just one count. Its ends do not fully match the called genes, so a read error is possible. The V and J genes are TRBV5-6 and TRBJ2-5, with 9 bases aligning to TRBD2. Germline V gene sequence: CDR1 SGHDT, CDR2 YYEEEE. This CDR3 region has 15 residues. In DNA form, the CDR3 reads TGTGCCAGTAGCTTGCCTAGCGGGAAGGCCGAGACCCAGTACTTC. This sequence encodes CASSLPSGKAETQYF.

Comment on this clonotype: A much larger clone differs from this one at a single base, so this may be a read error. CDR3 nucleotide sequence: TGTGCCAGCAGTTTAAGGAGACAGGCGGGTATTATGGATACGCAGTATTTT. This encodes CASSLRRQAGIMDTQYF. V is TRBV12-3 or TRBV12-4 and J is TRBJ2-3, with D tentatively TRBD1 (6 bases). This CDR3 region has 17 residues. V dropped 2 bases and J dropped 6 bases, with 21 bases sitting between them.

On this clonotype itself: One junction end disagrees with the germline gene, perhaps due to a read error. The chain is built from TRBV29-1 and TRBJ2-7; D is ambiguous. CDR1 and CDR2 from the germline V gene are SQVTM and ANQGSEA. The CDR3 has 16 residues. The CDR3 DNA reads TGCAGCGTTGAAGATAGGATCCCCTCGGAATCCTACGAACAGTACTTC. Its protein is CSVEDRIPSESYEQYF.